Presented here are 21 T cell receptor beta chains from one specimen sequenced in a study of T-cell memory formation after mild COVID-19. TCRdb used MiXCR to reprocess the 5' RACE reads, holding one entry per CDR3 protein. The table has about 560,000 distinct CDR3 sequences, 20% to 25% seen once. The sequencing sample was made of PBMCs or a T cell subset sorted from them (not recorded which). These receptors all stem from an adult woman who had mild COVID-19 (a few samples of this study predate the infection). Cell type and time point are not known.

This chain uses TRBV15 with TRBJ2-3, with a weak D call TRBD1 (6 bases). The length of the CDR3 is 13 residues. The V gene's germline CDR1 is LNHNV and CDR2 YYDKDF (reference sequence). Trimming pared 2 bases from V and 5 bases from J, leaving 8 bases between. For the CDR3, the DNA is TGTGCCACCAGCAGAAGACAGGAAGATACGCAGTATTTT. Encoded protein: CATSRRQEDTQYF.

The chain links TRBV30 to TRBJ1-4; D uncertain. Germline values: CDR1 GTSNPN, CDR2 SVGIG (reference sequence). V lost 1 base and J lost 3, with 9 bases in between. This CDR3 has 14 amino acids. The CDR3: CAWSDPRPNEKLFF. The CDR3 DNA sequence: TGTGCCTGGAGTGACCCCCGACCTAATGAAAAACTGTTTTTT.

This chain links TRBV5-1 with TRBJ2-7; D could derive from TRBD1 or TRBD2 (7 bases each). This CDR3 is built from 15 residues. Germline CDR1 SGHRS, CDR2 YFSETQ. With 2 bases removed from V and 5 bases from J, the gap between germline ends came to 17 bases. The CDR3 DNA reads TGCGCCAGCAGCTTAGGCCAGGGGGGGGCCGACGAGCAGTACTTC. Its protein is CASSLGQGGADEQYF. Full variable domain (outside the CDR3, taken from reference TRBV5-1 and TRBJ2-7): KAGVTQTPRYLIKTRGQQVTLSCSPISGHRSVSWYQQTPGQGLQFLFEYFSETQRNKGNFPGRFSGRQFSNSRSEMNVSTLELGDSALYLCASSLGQGGADEQYFGPGTRLTVT.

This clonotype was picked up a small number of times. The rearrangement uses TRBV7-3 and TRBJ1-4; 9 positions match TRBD1. CDR3 length equals 19 residues. J gave up 0 bases and V 2 bases, and 10 bases lay outside the gene matches. Germline CDR1 is SGHTA and CDR2 is FQGTGA. CDR3 amino acids: CASSLVPRDRDPTNEKLFF. CDR3 nucleotides: TGTGCCAGCAGCTTAGTCCCCCGGGACAGGGACCCAACTAATGAAAAACTGTTTTTT.

The chain has TRBV11-2 and TRBJ2-1; perhaps D is TRBD1 or TRBD2 (5 bases each). Looked up from germline, CDR1 is SGHAT and CDR2 is FQNNGV. V lost 0 bases to trimming and J lost 3 bases, with 9 bases between them. This CDR3 comprises 15 residues. CDR3 region: CASSLDPGRYNEQFF. The CDR3 bases are TGTGCCAGCAGCTTAGATCCGGGGCGCTACAATGAGCAGTTCTTC.

This clonotype was detected a few times. The chain couples TRBV12-3 or TRBV12-4 to TRBJ2-3; 9 positions agree with TRBD2. V gave up 5 bases and J gave up 0 bases; unmatched junction bases: 12. The CDR3 contains 18 residues. The CDR3 protein is CASSPGELAGASTDTQYF. The CDR3 nucleotides read TGTGCCAGCAGTCCGGGGGAATTAGCGGGAGCGAGCACAGATACGCAGTATTTT.

The chain recombines TRBV5-1 with TRBJ2-7; possible D gene TRBD2, 6 bases. The CDR3 extends over 14 amino acids. V was cut by 4 bases and J by 2 bases, with 13 bases left in between. CDR1 and CDR2 (germline): SGHRS, YFSETQ. CDR3 residues: CASSPASETYEQYF. The CDR3 DNA follows: TGCGCCAGCAGCCCCGCTAGCGAGACCTACGAGCAGTACTTC. Based on the CDR3 plus reference TRBV5-1 and TRBJ2-7, the full variable domain is KAGVTQTPRYLIKTRGQQVTLSCSPISGHRSVSWYQQTPGQGLQFLFEYFSETQRNKGNFPGRFSGRQFSNSRSEMNVSTLELGDSALYLCASSPASETYEQYFGPGTRLTVT.

This clonotype was found a few times. This chain joins TRBV6-6 and TRBJ2-3; 8 bases match TRBD2. The CDR3 is 16 amino acids. V was pared by 6 bases and J by 1 base, with 9 bases of the junction left unmatched. CDR1 is MNHNY, CDR2 SVGAGI, per germline (reference sequence). The CDR3 nucleotides read TGTGCCAGCAGCAATAGCGGGGCACCAGGCACAGATACGCAGTATTTT. It translates to CASSNSGAPGTDTQYF.

The sample holds a few counts of this clonotype. The J gene is TRBJ2-1, the V gene TRBV15; TRBD2 aligns across 10 bases. Trimming took 3 bases from V and 10 from J; bases not matched to a gene: 9. Germline V lookup: CDR1 LNHNV, CDR2 YYDKDF (reference sequence). This CDR3 region has 15 residues. The CDR3 nucleotides read TGTGCCACCAGCAGGACACCCGGGACTAGCGTAGAGCAGTTCTTC. Protein: CATSRTPGTSVEQFF.

This clonotype appeared a few times. The chain has TRBV7-9 and TRBJ1-1; D call uncertain. This CDR3 region has 16 residues. CDR1 and CDR2 from the germline V gene are SEHNR and FQNEAQ (reference sequence). V was shortened by 2 bases and J by 0 bases, with 13 bases between the two germline ends. The CDR3 nucleotides are TGTGCCAGCAGCTTAAGGCCCGGCTCTATGAACACTGAAGCTTTCTTT. Residues: CASSLRPGSMNTEAFF. The entire variable domain, with the rest obtained from reference TRBV7-9 and TRBJ1-1, is as follows: DTGVSQNPRHKITKRGQNVTFRCDPISEHNRLYWYRQTLGQGPEFLTYFQNEAQLEKSRLLSDRFSAERPKGSFSTLEIQRTEQGDSAMYLCASSLRPGSMNTEAFFGQGTRLTVV.

The rearrangement links TRBV12-3 or TRBV12-4 to TRBJ1-5; 8 bases agree with TRBD1. V gave up 5 bases and J gave up 6 bases; unmatched junction bases: 6. This CDR3 is built from 14 residues. DNA for the CDR3: TGTGCCAGCAGTCAGGGGGCGATAAGTCAGCCCCAGCATTTT. It specifies CASSQGAISQPQHF.

The chain combines TRBV7-9 with TRBJ2-1; 8 bases map to TRBD2. Germline CDR1 SEHNR, CDR2 FQNEAQ (reference sequence). This CDR3 is built from 17 residues. V shed 1 base and J 4 bases; nucleotides not matched to a gene: 9. The CDR3 spells CASSLGASGGPYNEQFF. CDR3 nucleotide sequence: TGTGCCAGCAGCTTAGGGGCGTCGGGGGGGCCGTACAATGAGCAGTTCTTC.

The chain employs TRBV18 and TRBJ1-1, with 12 bases aligning to TRBD1. From germline, CDR1 is KGHSH and CDR2 LQKENI. The CDR3 is 14 residues long. J gave up 12 bases and V 3 bases, and 8 bases lay outside the gene matches. The DNA of the CDR3 is TGTGCCAGCTCACCTCCCGGGACAGGGGGCAGGTCTTTCTTT. Protein product: CASSPPGTGGRSFF.

V usage is TRBV6-2 or TRBV6-3 and J usage is TRBJ2-5, with TRBD1 identical over 7 bases. Germline V CDR1 and CDR2: MNHEY, SVGEGT. V shed 5 bases and J 5 bases; nucleotides not matched to a gene: 8. This CDR3 is built from 14 residues. The CDR3 spells CASSPLQGRETQYF. The CDR3 DNA is TGTGCCAGCAGTCCCCTACAGGGGCGGGAGACCCAGTACTTC.

This clonotype occurred a few times. The chain links TRBV4-2 to TRBJ2-3, with 11 bases identical to TRBD2. The V gene end was trimmed by 1 base and the J gene end by 6 bases; junction bases not matched to a gene: 6. The CDR3 covers 16 residues. CDR1 and CDR2 (germline): LGHNA, YNFKEQ. This CDR3 is CASSQGLAGGADTQYF. The CDR3 DNA sequence: TGTGCCAGCAGCCAAGGCCTAGCGGGGGGTGCGGATACGCAGTATTTT.

The chain uses TRBV2 and TRBJ2-3; D may match TRBD1 or TRBD2 (5 bases each). V gave up 5 bases and J gave up 5 bases, with 17 bases separating them. The CDR3 is 15 amino acids. In germline, CDR1 is SNHLY, CDR2 FYNNEI. The CDR3 here is CASSRDVRTGDTQYF. The CDR3 bases are TGTGCCAGCAGTCGGGACGTCAGGACCGGAGATACGCAGTATTTT.

This chain joins TRBV6-1 and TRBJ2-7, with 12 bases that match TRBD2. Trimming cost V 6 bases and J 5 bases; bases outside gene matches: 8. The CDR3 consists of 15 residues. The germline V gene encodes CDR1 MNHNS and CDR2 SASEGT. The CDR3 bases are TGTGCCAGCAGGGGAGGGACTAGCGGGTTCCACGAGCAGTACTTC. Its protein product is CASRGGTSGFHEQYF.

CDR3 sequence reads: CASSDDLTYEQYF. DNA for the CDR3: TGTGCCAGCAGCGACGACCTTACCTACGAGCAGTACTTC. The chain combines TRBV21-1 with TRBJ2-7. TRBV21-1 is a pseudogene segment. There are 13 residues in the CDR3.

At least ten counts were recorded for this clonotype. The V call is TRBV20-1, the J call TRBJ2-2; D gene uncertain. V lost 6 bases, J lost 1 base, and 15 bases lay in between. The germline CDR1 and CDR2 sequences are DFQATT and SNEGSKA (reference sequence). This CDR3 has 15 amino acids. CDR3 nucleotide sequence: TGCAGTGCCGAGTCCTCCGGCCTGAACACCGGGGAGCTGTTTTTT. Protein: CSAESSGLNTGELFF.

This sequence joins TRBV30 and TRBJ1-2, with 7 bases that match TRBD1. The CDR3 is made up of 15 amino acids. Losses at the gene ends were 3 bases for V and 3 bases for J; bases not matched to a gene: 10. Germline V gene lookup returns CDR1 GTSNPN and CDR2 SVGIG (reference sequence). This CDR3 reads CAWRRQGGSYYGYTF. The CDR3 coding sequence is TGTGCCTGGAGAAGGCAGGGGGGATCCTACTATGGCTACACCTTC.

J is TRBJ2-1 and V is TRBV4-3; D perhaps matches TRBD2 (6 bases). V was cut by 0 bases and J by 2 bases, with 11 bases left in between. Germline assignment: CDR1 LGHNA and CDR2 YSLEER. There are 16 residues in the CDR3. CDR3 amino acids: CASSQERRLAYNEQFF. The CDR3 bases are TGCGCCAGCAGCCAAGAACGCAGACTAGCCTACAATGAGCAGTTCTTC.